A selection of T cell receptor beta chains follows, all from one sample in a study of shared clonotypes between healthy human individuals. Measured with immunoSEQ multiplex PCR; TCRdb has only the in-frame clones, and not every one. Altogether about 2.1 million clones are present, just over 90% being singletons, with the ten largest covering 1.5% to 2%. Sequencing was performed on naive CD8+ T cells from PBMCs. Source of these receptors: a man aged 18 to 29 in good health. Some clones in this sample may be carry-over from other donors' samples. The CDR3 runs from the conserved cysteine through the conserved F or W. A D gene is named only where the DNA matches it firmly.

J	V	D	CDR3
TRBJ2-3	TRBV6-1	NA	CASSEEGRGWTDTQYF
TRBJ1-2	TRBV7-9	NA	CASSFGPSDTF
TRBJ1-5	TRBV6-6	TRBD1	CASTPTGPSNQPQHF
TRBJ1-5	TRBV6-5	NA	CASSYGRGNQPQHF
TRBJ1-1	TRBV27	TRBD1	CASSFRQGAREAFF
TRBJ1-5	TRBV19	TRBD1	CASSLIYRQGTFQPQHF
TRBJ2-5	TRBV5-6	TRBD2	CASRLAGFQETQYF
TRBJ2-7	TRBV2	NA	CASQDGSYEQYF
TRBJ1-1	TRBV27	NA	CASSLSWSLTEAFF
TRBJ2-7	TRBV7-6	NA	CASSLRAATYEQYF
TRBJ1-4	TRBV11-2	TRBD1	CASSLDEGQPGEKLFF
TRBJ1-1	TRBV7-8	TRBD1	CASSLSGQGWVNTEAFF
TRBJ2-7	TRBV6-6	NA	CASSYIDEQYF
TRBJ1-2	TRBV28	TRBD1	CASSFIVGQANYGYTF
TRBJ2-7	TRBV7-9	NA	CASSLGPGEQYF
TRBJ2-7	TRBV6-5	NA	CASTTRAGSYEQYF
TRBJ2-5	TRBV4-1	NA	CASSAQETQYF
TRBJ2-2	TRBV9	TRBD1	CASSVNLGQVDTGELFF
TRBJ2-1	TRBV27	NA	CASSFSVSSYNEQFF
TRBJ2-3	TRBV5-1	NA	CASSESGPGGESDTQYF
TRBJ1-3	TRBV5-1	NA	CASSLDLGTGNTIYF
TRBJ1-5	TRBV6-1	NA	CASSEPGEQPQHF
TRBJ2-7	TRBV11-2	TRBD1	CASSLGTGLIYEQYF